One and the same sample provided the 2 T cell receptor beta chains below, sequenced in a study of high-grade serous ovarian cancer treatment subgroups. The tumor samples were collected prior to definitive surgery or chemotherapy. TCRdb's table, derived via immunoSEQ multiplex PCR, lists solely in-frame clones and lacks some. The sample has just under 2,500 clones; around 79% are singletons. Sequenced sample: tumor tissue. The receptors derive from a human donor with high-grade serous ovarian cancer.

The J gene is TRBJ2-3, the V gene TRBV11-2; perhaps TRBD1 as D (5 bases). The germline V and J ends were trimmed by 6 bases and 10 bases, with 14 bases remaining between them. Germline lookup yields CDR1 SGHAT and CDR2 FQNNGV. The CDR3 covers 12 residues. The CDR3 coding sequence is TGTGCCAGCAGTACCTTAGGGGTCGCGCAGTATTTT. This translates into CASSTLGVAQYF. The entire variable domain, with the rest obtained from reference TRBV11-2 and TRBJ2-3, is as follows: EAGVAQSPRYKIIEKRQSVAFWCNPISGHATLYWYQQILGQGPKLLIQFQNNGVVDDSQLPKDRFSAERLKGVDSTLKIQPAKLEDSAVYLCASSTLGVAQYFGPGTRLTVL.

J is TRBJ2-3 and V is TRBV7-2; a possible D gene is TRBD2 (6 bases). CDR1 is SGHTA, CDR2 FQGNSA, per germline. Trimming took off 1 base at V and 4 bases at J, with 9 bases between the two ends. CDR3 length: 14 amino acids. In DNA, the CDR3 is TGTGCCAGCAGCTTAGACGGGGGTCCAGATACGCAGTATTTT. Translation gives CASSLDGGPDTQYF.